Presented here are 31 T cell receptor beta chains from one specimen sequenced in a study of Ad26.COV2.S vaccination and SARS-CoV-2 variants. Treatment in this sample: roughly 19 received Ad26.COV2.S at low or high dose, single or two shots; roughly 5 received placebo; per-sample allocation not given. Samples came from day 63 after the first vaccine or placebo injection. The table came from immunoSEQ multiplex PCR; TCRdb's copy has only in-frame clones and leaves some out. The sample contains about 480,000 clones, approximately 90% of which appear only once. The material was peripheral blood, obtained in a trial of Ad26.COV2.S vaccine versus placebo. The receptor source for this set is a person aged 18-60 years who received the Ad26.COV2.S COVID-19 vaccine or a placebo.

The V and J genes are TRBV28 and TRBJ1-4; TRBD1 agrees at 9 bases. This CDR3 region has 14 residues. V lost 5 bases, J lost 8 bases, and 6 bases stayed unmatched. Germline values: CDR1 MDHEN, CDR2 SYDVKM. CDR3 loop: CASSRTGGLEKLFF. CDR3 DNA sequence: TGTGCCAGCAGTAGAACAGGGGGCCTAGAAAAACTGTTTTTT.

In its sample, this clone was seen once. The CDR3 spells CASSAWTGQYF. Written as DNA, the CDR3 is TGTGCCAGCAGTGCGTGGACCGGGCAGTACTTC. This chain connects TRBV2 to TRBJ2-7, with D uncertain. The CDR3 is 11 residues long. The ends were cut back, 4 bases at V and 9 bases at J, with 10 bases in the middle. Germline assignment: CDR1 SNHLY and CDR2 FYNNEI. Full variable domain (missing parts from reference TRBV2 and TRBJ2-7): EPEVTQTPSHQVTQMGQEVILRCVPISNHLYFYWYRQILGQKVEFLVSFYNNEISEKSEIFDDQFSVERPDGSNFTLKIRSTKLEDSAMYFCASSAWTGQYFGPGTRLTVT.

Note on this clone: This sample includes further DNA sequences coding for the same CDR3. V usage is TRBV30 and J usage is TRBJ1-1; D call uncertain. The germline CDR1 and CDR2 sequences are GTSNPN and SVGIG (reference sequence). The ends were cut back, 3 bases at V and 1 base at J, with 3 bases in the middle. The CDR3 contains 11 residues. The CDR3: CAWSKNTEAFF. CDR3 sequence (DNA): TGTGCCTGGAGCAAGAACACTGAAGCTTTCTTT.

The rearrangement joins TRBV19 to TRBJ1-1; D gene unclear. The CDR3 loop spans 15 amino acids. Between the trimmed V and J ends, which lost 3 bases and 2 bases, there was a span of 13 bases. The germline V gene encodes CDR1 LNHDA and CDR2 SQIVND (reference sequence). CDR3 DNA sequence: TGTGCCAGTAGTATTCCCCAGCCAGCAAACACTGAAGCTTTCTTT. This encodes CASSIPQPANTEAFF.

The rearrangement joins TRBV5-6 to TRBJ1-2; a possible D gene is TRBD1 (5 bases). Germline CDR1 and CDR2: SGHDT and YYEEEE. CDR3 length: 13 residues. Trimming left V 4 bases short and J 8 bases short, with 15 bases between. In DNA form, the CDR3 reads TGTGCCAGCAGCCCGGGAGGGGTCGGAGGCTACACCTTC. Its protein product is CASSPGGVGGYTF.

This clone was observed a single time. This sequence joins TRBV19 and TRBJ2-4, with D maybe TRBD1 (5 bases). V was trimmed by 3 bases and J by 0 bases, leaving 12 bases between them. The CDR3 consists of 16 residues. Germline loops: CDR1 LNHDA, CDR2 SQIVND (reference sequence). The DNA of the CDR3 is TGTGCCAGTAGTATCCAGGGATTACTAGCCAAAAACATTCAGTACTTC. It yields the protein CASSIQGLLAKNIQYF.

The CDR3 loop is CASSLSGGYEQYF. DNA of the CDR3: TGTGCCAGCAGCTTAAGTGGGGGTTACGAGCAGTACTTC. The rearrangement uses TRBV7-2 and TRBJ2-7; the D gene could be TRBD1 or TRBD2 (5 bases each). The V end lost 2 bases, the J end lost 4 bases, and 9 bases lay between the germline ends. The CDR3 covers 13 residues. Germline V CDR1 and CDR2: SGHTA, FQGNSA.

The sample holds many counts of this clone. This rearrangement joins TRBV3-1 (or the pseudogene TRBV3-2) to TRBJ1-6; D call uncertain. This CDR3 has 15 residues. V lost 0 bases, J lost 7 bases, and 10 bases lay in between. Germline V gene lookup returns CDR1 LGHDT and CDR2 YNNKEL (reference sequence). The CDR3 nucleotides read TGTGCCAGCAGCCAAGAAGGTAATATGAATTCACCCCTCCACTTT. This codes for CASSQEGNMNSPLHF.

This chain uses TRBV19 with TRBJ2-5; 7 nucleotides match TRBD2. V trimming: 4 bases; J trimming: 1 base; junction bases outside the gene matches: 9. CDR1 is LNHDA and CDR2 is SQIVND in the germline V gene (reference sequence). This CDR3 has 16 residues. CDR3 in amino acids: CASSTVGGGAQETQYF. The CDR3 DNA is TGTGCCAGTAGTACAGTGGGGGGAGGGGCCCAAGAGACCCAGTACTTC.

The chain combines TRBV7-9 with TRBJ2-7; tentatively, D is TRBD1 (6 bases). This CDR3 is built from 16 residues. Trimming shortened V by 4 bases and J by 2 bases, and 18 bases separated the two germline ends. Germline V gene data show CDR1 as SEHNR and CDR2 as FQNEAQ (reference sequence). CDR3 in amino acids: CASSSNYRQETYEQYF. CDR3 DNA sequence: TGTGCCAGCAGCTCAAACTATAGACAGGAGACCTACGAGCAGTACTTC. The variable domain in full, with the rest retrieved from reference TRBV7-9 and TRBJ2-7, is DTGVSQNPRHKITKRGQNVTFRCDPISEHNRLYWYRQTLGQGPEFLTYFQNEAQLEKSRLLSDRFSAERPKGSFSTLEIQRTEQGDSAMYLCASSSNYRQETYEQYFGPGTRLTVT.

The rearrangement joins TRBV5-4 to TRBJ2-5; either TRBD1 or TRBD2 may supply D (7 bases each). Germline-derived CDR1 and CDR2 are SGHNT and YYREEE (reference sequence). V lost 3 bases and J 4 bases, leaving 13 bases between the germline ends. The CDR3 runs to 14 residues. This chain's CDR3 is CASSSTGRAETQYF. CDR3 sequence (DNA): TGTGCCAGCAGCTCGACAGGGAGGGCAGAGACCCAGTACTTC. Combining the CDR3 with reference TRBV5-4 and TRBJ2-5 gives the whole variable domain ETGVTQSPTHLIKTRGQQVTLRCSSQSGHNTVSWYQQALGQGPQFIFQYYREEENGRGNFPPRFSGLQFPNYSSELNVNALELDDSALYLCASSSTGRAETQYFGPGTRLLVL.

The sample holds one count of this clone. This rearrangement joins TRBV19 to TRBJ1-5, with D unclear. Trimming shortened V by 5 bases and J by 2 bases, and 7 bases separated the two germline ends. This CDR3 spans 13 amino acids. In germline, CDR1 is LNHDA, CDR2 SQIVND (reference sequence). CDR3 sequence reads: CASSSDRNQPQHF. As DNA, the CDR3 is TGTGCCAGTAGTTCGGACCGCAATCAGCCCCAGCATTTT.

V is TRBV7-2 and J is TRBJ1-2, with TRBD1 identical over 7 bases. This CDR3 region has 14 residues. The junction had 8 bases not matched to a gene; V was cut back by 5 bases and J by 5 bases. Germline CDR1 SGHTA, CDR2 FQGNSA. The CDR3 region is CASSPPGQNYGYTF. In DNA, the CDR3 is TGTGCCAGCAGCCCGCCGGGACAGAATTATGGCTACACCTTC.

The rearrangement joins TRBV28 to TRBJ1-1; D remains ambiguous. CDR1 is MDHEN and CDR2 is SYDVKM in the germline V gene. V was shortened by 7 bases and J by 0 bases, with 9 bases between the two germline ends. The CDR3 loop spans 13 amino acids. For the CDR3, the DNA is TGTGCCAGCAAAGGGCCGGTGAACACTGAAGCTTTCTTT. Translating gives CASKGPVNTEAFF.

The chain joins TRBV7-9 to TRBJ2-7; perhaps TRBD1 as D (6 bases). The germline V gene encodes CDR1 SEHNR and CDR2 FQNEAQ (reference sequence). Trimming removed 4 bases at V and 2 bases at J, with 9 bases between. CDR3 size: 13 residues. The CDR3 nucleotides are TGTGCCAGCAGCTCATCAGGGGCCTACGAGCAGTACTTC. Translated: CASSSSGAYEQYF.

The chain couples TRBV3-1 (or the pseudogene TRBV3-2) to TRBJ1-1; unclear D gene. The germline V and J ends were trimmed by 4 bases and 0 bases, with 15 bases remaining between them. CDR1 is LGHDT and CDR2 is YNNKEL in the germline V gene (reference sequence). The CDR3 length is 16 residues. CDR3 DNA sequence: TGTGCCAGCAGCCCTCCTGAAAGGGAAGTGAACACTGAAGCTTTCTTT. Amino acids: CASSPPEREVNTEAFF.

This clone was observed a handful of times. The chain is built from TRBV30 and TRBJ2-7; D is ambiguous. The CDR3 contains 12 residues. V lost 2 bases and J 2 bases, leaving 7 bases between the germline ends. Per the germline V gene, CDR1 is GTSNPN and CDR2 is SVGIG (reference sequence). CDR3 in amino acids: CAWSLRPYEQYF. The DNA for the CDR3 is TGTGCCTGGAGTTTGCGTCCCTACGAGCAGTACTTC.

This clone showed up just a few times. The chain carries TRBV19 and TRBJ2-2, with 7 positions matching TRBD1. The CDR3 totals 17 residues. CDR1 LNHDA and CDR2 SQIVND come from the germline V gene (reference sequence). J was trimmed by 1 base and V by 3 bases; bases with no gene match: 8. The CDR3 coding sequence is TGTGCCAGTAGTATCAGGTCCGGGACAGTGAACACCGGGGAGCTGTTTTTT. Translated: CASSIRSGTVNTGELFF.

The chain combines TRBV23-1 with TRBJ1-5, with 11 positions matching TRBD1. TRBV23-1 is known as an ORF, though its function is uncertain. The CDR3 runs 19 residues. After removal of 0 bases from V and 3 bases from J, the junction contained 10 bases not matched to a gene. The CDR3 sequence is CASSQSNRGTGGYNQPQHF. The CDR3 DNA reads as TGCGCCAGCAGTCAATCCAATAGGGGGACAGGGGGGTACAATCAGCCCCAGCATTTT.

The chain links TRBV19 to TRBJ2-5; D uncertain. Deletions cut 6 bases from V and 4 bases from J, with 15 bases between. This CDR3 is built from 14 residues. Germline lookup yields CDR1 LNHDA and CDR2 SQIVND (reference sequence). This CDR3 is CASRAAHDVETQYF. In nucleotides, the CDR3 is TGTGCCAGTAGGGCAGCTCACGACGTAGAGACCCAGTACTTC.

This chain connects TRBV11-1 to TRBJ1-1; no definite D call. Germline lookup yields CDR1 SGHAT and CDR2 FQDESV (reference sequence). CDR3 length: 14 residues. V was clipped by 3 bases and J by 5 bases, with 13 bases between them. In DNA form, the CDR3 reads TGTGCCAGCAGCTTGGTAGGGTCGGAAACTGAAGCTTTCTTT. It codes for CASSLVGSETEAFF.

Only a few counts were recorded for this clone. V is TRBV28 and J is TRBJ1-5; 9 positions agree with TRBD1. With V trimmed by 7 bases and J by 4 bases, 5 bases remained unmatched. The germline CDR1 and CDR2 sequences are MDHEN and SYDVKM. This CDR3 comprises 14 residues. The CDR3 region is CASKTGGRNQPQHF. Written as DNA, the CDR3 is TGTGCCAGCAAGACAGGGGGGAGGAATCAGCCCCAGCATTTT. Drawing the rest from reference TRBV28 and TRBJ1-5, the complete variable domain is DVKVTQSSRYLVKRTGEKVFLECVQDMDHENMFWYRQDPGLGLRLIYFSYDVKMKEKGDIPEGYSVSREKKERFSLILESASTNQTSMYLCASKTGGRNQPQHFGDGTRLSIL.

V gene TRBV5-1 combines with J gene TRBJ2-7; possible D gene TRBD2, 5 bases. The CDR3 runs to 13 residues. The V and J ends lost 9 bases and 4 bases respectively, with 17 bases between them. CDR1 and CDR2 from the germline V gene are SGHRS and YFSETQ. The CDR3 loop reads CATSETIGYEQYF. CDR3 in DNA: TGCGCCACTTCCGAGACTATCGGTTACGAGCAGTACTTC.

The CDR3 is CASSGGTGPQHF. The CDR3 DNA reads TGTGCCAGCAGCGGTGGGACAGGGCCCCAGCATTTT. The chain couples TRBV9 to TRBJ1-5; 8 bases align to TRBD1. Germline V CDR1 and CDR2: SGDLS, YYNGEE. The V gene end was trimmed by 3 bases and the J gene end by 9 bases; junction bases not matched to a gene: 2. This CDR3 has 12 residues.

The chain combines TRBV5-1 with TRBJ1-4, with D perhaps matching TRBD1 (6 bases). Per germline, CDR1 SGHRS and CDR2 YFSETQ. V was clipped by 0 bases and J by 7 bases, with 13 bases between them. CDR3 size: 15 residues. CDR3 region: CASSLVQGISEKLFF. CDR3 DNA sequence: TGCGCCAGCAGCTTGGTGCAGGGGATATCTGAAAAACTGTTTTTT.

This clone has just one count. The chain joins TRBV11-3 to TRBJ2-5, with D possibly being TRBD1 (6 bases). CDR1 is SGHNT, CDR2 YENEEA, per germline. V was pared by 0 bases and J by 5 bases, with 16 bases between. The CDR3 covers 16 residues. CDR3 loop: CASSLDVGGGVETQYF. The CDR3, as DNA: TGTGCCAGCAGCTTAGATGTTGGTGGGGGCGTGGAGACCCAGTACTTC.

The chain is built from TRBV5-1 and TRBJ2-2; D is ambiguous. V was clipped by 4 bases and J by 2 bases, with 9 bases between them. The CDR3 sequence is 14 residues long. The V gene's germline CDR1 is SGHRS and CDR2 YFSETQ. The DNA for the CDR3 is TGCGCCAGCAGCGTGGAGACAAACACCGGGGAGCTGTTTTTT. This gives the protein CASSVETNTGELFF.

The chain has TRBV28 and TRBJ1-5; the D gene is possibly TRBD1 (6 bases). V was pared by 0 bases and J by 6 bases, with 9 bases between. The CDR3 is 14 amino acids. Germline values: CDR1 MDHEN, CDR2 SYDVKM. The CDR3 DNA reads TGTGCCAGCAGTTTATGGGACAGTACTCAGCCCCAGCATTTT. It translates to CASSLWDSTQPQHF. The complete variable domain, with remaining parts taken from reference TRBV28 and TRBJ1-5, reads DVKVTQSSRYLVKRTGEKVFLECVQDMDHENMFWYRQDPGLGLRLIYFSYDVKMKEKGDIPEGYSVSREKKERFSLILESASTNQTSMYLCASSLWDSTQPQHFGDGTRLSIL.

The chain links TRBV5-1 to TRBJ2-6; D is perhaps TRBD1 (5 bases). The CDR3 runs to 15 residues. CDR1 is SGHRS, CDR2 YFSETQ, per germline. V was clipped by 6 bases and J by 1 base, with 11 bases between them. CDR3 in amino acids: CASNEGVSGANVLTF. The CDR3 nucleotides are TGCGCCAGCAATGAAGGGGTTTCTGGGGCCAACGTCCTGACTTTC.

The gene calls are TRBV4-1 and TRBJ2-7, with 7 positions matching TRBD2. Germline V CDR1 and CDR2: MGHRA, YSYEKL. The CDR3 runs to 16 residues. J lost 7 bases, V lost 1 base, and 13 bases had no gene match. The CDR3 region has the DNA TGCGCCAGCAGCCAAGTTCCGTCTAGGGGACTACGGGAGCAGTACTTC. This sequence encodes CASSQVPSRGLREQYF.

The V and J genes are TRBV3-1 (or the pseudogene TRBV3-2) and TRBJ2-5; D is ambiguous. Germline values: CDR1 LGHDT, CDR2 YNNKEL (reference sequence). The CDR3 is made up of 9 amino acids. The V end was cut by 8 bases, the J end by 3 bases, with 1 base between. CDR3 bases: TGTGCCAGCGAAGAGACCCAGTACTTC. Its translation: CASEETQYF.